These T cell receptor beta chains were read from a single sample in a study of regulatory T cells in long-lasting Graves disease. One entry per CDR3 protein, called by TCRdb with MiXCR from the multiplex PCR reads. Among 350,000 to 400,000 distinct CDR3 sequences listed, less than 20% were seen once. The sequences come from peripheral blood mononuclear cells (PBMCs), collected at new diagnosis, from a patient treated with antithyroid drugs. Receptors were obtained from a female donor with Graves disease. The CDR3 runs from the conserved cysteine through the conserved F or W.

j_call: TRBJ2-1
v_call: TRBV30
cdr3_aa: CAWRGPVVEQFF

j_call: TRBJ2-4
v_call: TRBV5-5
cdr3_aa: CASSLEGANIQYF

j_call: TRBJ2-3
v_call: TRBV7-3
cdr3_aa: CASSLIAVDTQYF

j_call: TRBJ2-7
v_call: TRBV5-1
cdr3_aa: CASSLGMGNPYEQYF

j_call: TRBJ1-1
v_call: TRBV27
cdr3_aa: CASSPRRDTEAFF

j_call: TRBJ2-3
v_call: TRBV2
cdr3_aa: CASSDGAGAVTDTQYF

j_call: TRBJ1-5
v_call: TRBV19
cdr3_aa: CASTLIRGDNQPQHF

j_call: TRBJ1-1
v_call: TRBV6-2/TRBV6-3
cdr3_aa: CASSYGIIEAFF

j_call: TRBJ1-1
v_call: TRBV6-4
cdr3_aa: CARREQGTEEEAFF

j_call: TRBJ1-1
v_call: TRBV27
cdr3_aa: CASSLRFTGGEDTEAFF

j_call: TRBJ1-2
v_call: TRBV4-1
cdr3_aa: CASSQTEYGYTF

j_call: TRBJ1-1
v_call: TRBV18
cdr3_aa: CASSRDREHEAFF

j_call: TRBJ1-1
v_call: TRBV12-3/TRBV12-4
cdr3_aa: CASSHGVNTEAFF

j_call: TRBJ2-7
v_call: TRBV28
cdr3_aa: CASISEGAIYEQYF

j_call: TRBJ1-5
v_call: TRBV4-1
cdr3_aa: CASSQGFGYQPQHF